This TCR beta chain was identified during a study of regulatory T cells in long-lasting Graves disease. The authors built TCR beta libraries using iRepertoire HTBI primers and Arm-PCR of CDR3 regions. TCRdb re-analysed the multiplex PCR reads in MiXCR, keeping a single row per CDR3 protein. The table has fewer than 450,000 distinct CDR3 sequences, about a quarter seen once. Many counts were recorded for this clonotype. Time point: persistent/refractory GD, antithyroid drugs over 5 years with positive TRAb. Scientists built the TCR library using RNA that was extracted from PBMCs. The germline V gene has CDR1 MDHEN and CDR2 SYDVKM. The CDR3 contains 12 residues. The V and J ends lost 3 bases and 6 bases respectively, with 8 bases between them.

Material: peripheral blood mononuclear cells (PBMCs), obtained when the disease was refractory, from a patient treated with antithyroid drugs. The TCR comes from a female donor with Graves disease. This chain joins TRBV28 and TRBJ1-2, with unresolved D. Here the CDR3 reads CASSFGYHGYTF. The CDR3 bases are TGTGCCAGCAGTTTCGGGTATCATGGCTACACCTTC.